These 21 T cell receptor beta chains were all obtained from the same sample, sequenced in a study of blood T cell repertoires in COVID-19. Measured with immunoSEQ multiplex PCR; TCRdb has only the in-frame clones, and not every one. The repertoire includes 97,000 or so clones, 80% to 95% of them detected once, and 1.5% to 2.5% sits in the top ten. Sequenced sample: peripheral blood. The receptors here all came from a woman aged 50 to 65 with COVID-19, enrolled during active disease.

The chain couples TRBV20-1 to TRBJ1-5; D gene uncertain. With 3 bases removed from V and 0 bases from J, the gap between germline ends came to 12 bases. This CDR3 has 15 amino acids. Per germline, CDR1 DFQATT and CDR2 SNEGSKA (reference sequence). The CDR3 DNA follows: TGCAGTGCTAGTTTGCGGCGGCCTAGCAATCAGCCCCAGCATTTT. It yields the protein CSASLRRPSNQPQHF.

CDR3 in amino acids: CASSFTSGGPYEQYF. The CDR3 bases are TGTGCCAGCAGTTTCACTAGCGGGGGTCCCTACGAGCAGTACTTC. The chain links TRBV6-5 to TRBJ2-7; 11 positions agree with TRBD2. The CDR3 consists of 15 residues. Germline V gene sequence: CDR1 MNHEY, CDR2 SVGAGI. V was pared by 4 bases and J by 2 bases, with 4 bases of the junction left unmatched.

The chain recombines TRBV27 with TRBJ2-7; 10 bases line up with TRBD2. The trim removed 4 bases at V and 3 bases at J, leaving 3 bases unmatched. Germline loops: CDR1 MNHEY, CDR2 SMNVEV (reference sequence). CDR3 size: 14 residues. The CDR3 region is CASSSGTSVYEQYF. DNA for the CDR3: TGTGCCAGCAGTTCAGGGACTAGCGTCTACGAGCAGTACTTC.

The rearrangement joins TRBV7-2 to TRBJ1-1, with TRBD1 matching 8 bases. This CDR3 contains 14 residues. CDR1 is SGHTA and CDR2 is FQGNSA in the germline V gene. V dropped 4 bases and J dropped 4; count of bases not matched to a gene: 5. CDR3 in amino acids: CASSWRTGFTEAFF. The CDR3 nucleotides read TGTGCCAGCAGCTGGCGGACAGGGTTCACTGAAGCTTTCTTT.

This chain connects TRBV30 to TRBJ2-2, with TRBD2 identical over 8 bases. Trimming at V came to 4 bases and at J to 5 bases, leaving 9 bases not matched to a gene. The CDR3 contains 15 residues. CDR1 is GTSNPN and CDR2 is SVGIG in the germline V gene (reference sequence). DNA of the CDR3: TGTGCCTGGACGACCGGGGGGGCCGGGACCGGGGAGCTGTTTTTT. Translated, it gives CAWTTGGAGTGELFF. Based on the CDR3 plus reference TRBV30 and TRBJ2-2, the full variable domain is SQTIHQWPATLVQPVGSPLSLECTVEGTSNPNLYWYRQAAGRGLQLLFYSVGIGQISSEVPQNLSASRPQDRQFILSSKKLLLSDSGFYLCAWTTGGAGTGELFFGEGSRLTVL.

The J gene is TRBJ2-2, the V gene TRBV24-1, with 10 bases lining up with TRBD1. This CDR3 has 16 amino acids. Germline V gives CDR1 KGHDR, CDR2 SFDVKD. V was clipped by 3 bases and J by 4 bases; unmatched bases: 4. The CDR3 reads CATSDDRGQITGELFF. The DNA for the CDR3 is TGTGCCACCAGTGATGACAGGGGGCAAATCACCGGGGAGCTGTTTTTT.

The genes are TRBV11-2 and TRBJ1-1; no clear D. CDR1 and CDR2 from the germline V gene are SGHAT and FQNNGV. V was shortened by 1 base and J by 7 bases, with 13 bases between the two germline ends. The CDR3 has 14 residues. CDR3 residues: CASSLGGSAREAFF. The CDR3 coding sequence is TGTGCCAGCAGCTTAGGCGGCAGTGCCCGTGAAGCTTTCTTT.

The chain is built from TRBV6-6 and TRBJ2-6; 8 nucleotides agree with TRBD2. Germline lookup yields CDR1 MNHNY and CDR2 SVGAGI (reference sequence). The CDR3 runs to 17 residues. The V and J ends lost 5 bases and 1 base, in that order; junction bases with no gene match: 7. The CDR3 DNA is TGTGCCAGCAGTCCCTCGGGGGGGATATCTGGGGCCAACGTCCTGACTTTC. It yields the protein CASSPSGGISGANVLTF.

J is TRBJ2-7 and V is TRBV14; 9 bases align to TRBD2. Trimming at V came to 4 bases and at J to 2 bases, leaving 9 bases not matched to a gene. The CDR3 is 16 amino acids. Germline values: CDR1 SGHDN, CDR2 FVKESK. Here the CDR3 reads CASSPGRGGVTYEQYF. The CDR3, as DNA: TGTGCCAGCAGCCCCGGGCGGGGGGGGGTGACCTACGAGCAGTACTTC.

The chain is built from TRBV5-1 and TRBJ2-1; 8 nucleotides line up with TRBD2. The length of the CDR3 is 18 residues. Germline V CDR1 and CDR2: SGHRS, YFSETQ. Unmatched junction bases numbered 8, after V lost 0 bases and J lost 0 bases. The CDR3 DNA follows: TGCGCCAGCAGCTTGGGCGGCGGGGGGACGAGCTCCTACAATGAGCAGTTCTTC. Encoded protein: CASSLGGGGTSSYNEQFF.

This sequence joins TRBV2 and TRBJ1-1; D gene uncertain. The CDR3 extends over 11 amino acids. Germline assignment: CDR1 SNHLY and CDR2 FYNNEI. Trimming removed 5 bases at V and 8 bases at J, with 9 bases between. CDR3 nucleotide sequence: TGTGCCAGCAGTCGACAAGAAGAAGCTTTCTTT. Translated, it gives CASSRQEEAFF. Looking up the rest from reference TRBV2 and TRBJ1-1 gives the full variable domain: EPEVTQTPSHQVTQMGQEVILRCVPISNHLYFYWYRQILGQKVEFLVSFYNNEISEKSEIFDDQFSVERPDGSNFTLKIRSTKLEDSAMYFCASSRQEEAFFGQGTRLTVV.

The V call is TRBV11-2, the J call TRBJ2-7; a weak D match, TRBD2 (6 bases). This CDR3 region has 13 residues. Trimming cost V 5 bases and J 3 bases, with 11 bases left between them. Germline loops: CDR1 SGHAT, CDR2 FQNNGV. The CDR3 is CASSLGGDYEQYV. CDR3 DNA sequence: TGTGCCAGCAGCCTTGGCGGGGACTACGAGCAGTACGTC.

The chain combines TRBV11-2 with TRBJ1-1; D is ambiguous. The germline gives CDR1 SGHAT, CDR2 FQNNGV. Trimming left V 1 base short and J 10 bases short, with 19 bases between. The CDR3 covers 15 residues. In nucleotides, the CDR3 is TGTGCCAGCAGCTTAGCTGCGCGTACCGGGAATGGAGCTTTCTTT. It specifies CASSLAARTGNGAFF. Full variable domain (remainder filled in from reference TRBV11-2 and TRBJ1-1): EAGVAQSPRYKIIEKRQSVAFWCNPISGHATLYWYQQILGQGPKLLIQFQNNGVVDDSQLPKDRFSAERLKGVDSTLKIQPAKLEDSAVYLCASSLAARTGNGAFFGQGTRLTVV.

The chain employs TRBV7-8 and TRBJ2-1; the match to TRBD2 covers 8 bases. The CDR3 consists of 14 residues. Trimming removed 8 bases from V and 4 bases from J; junction bases left unmatched: 7. Germline V gives CDR1 SGHVS, CDR2 FQNEAQ. CDR3 coding DNA: TGTGCCAGCCTTAGCGGGGATAAATACAATGAGCAGTTCTTC. Translated: CASLSGDKYNEQFF.

The chain joins TRBV28 to TRBJ2-3, with D unresolved. V shed 3 bases and J shed 1 base, with 8 bases lying between them. Germline values: CDR1 MDHEN, CDR2 SYDVKM. The CDR3 runs 14 residues. In DNA, the CDR3 is TGTGCCAGCAGTTTGTTTATTGGCACAGATACGCAGTATTTT. Translation: CASSLFIGTDTQYF. The whole variable domain, filled in from reference TRBV28 and TRBJ2-3, reads DVKVTQSSRYLVKRTGEKVFLECVQDMDHENMFWYRQDPGLGLRLIYFSYDVKMKEKGDIPEGYSVSREKKERFSLILESASTNQTSMYLCASSLFIGTDTQYFGPGTRLTVL.

The count of this clone is one. The chain has TRBV3-1 (or the pseudogene TRBV3-2) and TRBJ2-7; no reliable D call. The length of the CDR3 is 15 residues. The ends were cut back, 4 bases at V and 2 bases at J, with 15 bases in the middle. The germline V gene has CDR1 LGHDT and CDR2 YNNKEL (reference sequence). In nucleotides, the CDR3 is TGTGCCAGCAGCCCTGGCCCTTTATTAACCTACGAGCAGTACTTC. This encodes CASSPGPLLTYEQYF.

This clone appeared a single time. V and J are TRBV6-2 or TRBV6-3 and TRBJ2-7, with 8 bases lining up with TRBD2. Per germline, CDR1 MNHEY and CDR2 SVGEGT. The J segment lost 2 bases and the V segment lost 5 bases, leaving 5 bases of the junction unmatched. The CDR3 sequence is 14 residues long. Written as DNA, the CDR3 is TGTGCCAGCAGTCCCGGGGGGGGGACCTACGAGCAGTACGTC. It translates to CASSPGGGTYEQYV.

The rearrangement links TRBV7-9 to TRBJ1-1; D ambiguous. V dropped 1 base and J dropped 3 bases, with 9 bases sitting between them. Germline values: CDR1 SEHNR, CDR2 FQNEAQ (reference sequence). The CDR3 is 14 amino acids. CDR3 coding DNA: TGTGCCAGCAGCTTAGGAGCCCGGGACACTGAAGCTTTCTTT. It encodes CASSLGARDTEAFF.

The V gene is TRBV5-1, the J gene TRBJ1-6; 9 positions agree with TRBD1. J was trimmed by 8 bases and V by 4 bases; bases with no gene match: 7. In germline, CDR1 is SGHRS, CDR2 YFSETQ. The CDR3 is 15 amino acids. CDR3 DNA: TGCGCCAGCAGCCGGGGACAGGGCAGGGATTCACCCCTCCACTTT. This gives the protein CASSRGQGRDSPLHF.

This chain connects TRBV28 to TRBJ2-4; 8 positions match TRBD1. Germline V gene lookup returns CDR1 MDHEN and CDR2 SYDVKM. The CDR3 has 15 residues. V trimming: 5 bases; J trimming: 5 bases; junction bases outside the gene matches: 8. The CDR3 sequence is CASSLGGQGENIQYF. The CDR3 nucleotides are TGTGCCAGCAGTCTTGGAGGACAGGGCGAAAACATTCAGTACTTC.

The chain recombines TRBV15 with TRBJ1-2; 8 positions match TRBD1. With V trimmed by 0 bases and J by 8 bases, 8 bases remained unmatched. This CDR3 contains 15 residues. Germline-derived CDR1 and CDR2 are LNHNV and YYDKDF (reference sequence). Written as DNA, the CDR3 is TGTGCCACCAGCAGAGACCCCGACAGGGGAGGAGGCTACACCTTC. Residues: CATSRDPDRGGGYTF.